In its sample, the clone carrying this T cell receptor beta chain was seen once. Its antigen is unidentified. Data came from immunoSEQ multiplex PCR; TCRdb stores just in-frame clones and leaves some out. The top ten hold roughly 6.1% of the sample, which has about 130,000 clones, approximately 91% seen once. This sample is part of a study of T cell responses to AZD1222 COVID-19 vaccine. Study outcomes and limitations: Spike-specific TCR breadth rose after two AZD1222 doses, and depth rose as well. The repertoires were collected only after the peak T cell response. Clonal diversity was possibly underestimated; the donors were predominantly white British and more often female.

V lost 5 bases to trimming and J lost 5 bases, with 24 bases between them. Germline V gives CDR1 SGHAT, CDR2 FQNNGV. CDR3 size: 17 residues. This chain joins TRBV11-2 and TRBJ2-5, with D possibly matching TRBD2 (6 bases). The receptor's source is an adult who received the AZD1222 COVID-19 vaccine. The sample here was peripheral blood, taken 28 days after the second AZD1222 dose. The CDR3 DNA reads TGTGCCAGCAGCGCACGAGGGTATAGCGGTCCGTGGGAGACCCAGTACTTC. Protein product: CASSARGYSGPWETQYF.